The sequence of this T cell receptor beta chain was determined in a study of Tregs in tolerant kidney transplant recipients. Assay: immunoSEQ multiplex PCR; the TCRdb copy retains only in-frame clones and omits some. The table lists approximately 260,000 clones, roughly 84% of them singletons. CD4+CD25+CD127- Tregs, CD4+CD25- non-Tregs, CD4 and CD8 cells were sorted. As for this clone: Its specificity is unknown.

Study conclusions and caveats: The most relevant donor-specific Treg TCRbeta repertoire apparently came from expansion with activated donor B cells. Findings come from small patient numbers and require larger validation.

The CDR3 loop spans 16 amino acids. The germline V and J ends were trimmed by 0 bases and 11 bases, with 17 bases remaining between them. Germline loops: CDR1 MGHDK, CDR2 SYGVNS. V and J are TRBV25-1 and TRBJ2-6, with D perhaps matching TRBD1 (5 bases). The sequenced sample consisted of CD4+ T cells from blood. The receptor was isolated from a human donor in good health. CDR3 DNA: TGTGCCAGCAGTGAATATCTAGGGGAAGGTAACGACGTCCTGACTTTC. Translated: CASSEYLGEGNDVLTF.